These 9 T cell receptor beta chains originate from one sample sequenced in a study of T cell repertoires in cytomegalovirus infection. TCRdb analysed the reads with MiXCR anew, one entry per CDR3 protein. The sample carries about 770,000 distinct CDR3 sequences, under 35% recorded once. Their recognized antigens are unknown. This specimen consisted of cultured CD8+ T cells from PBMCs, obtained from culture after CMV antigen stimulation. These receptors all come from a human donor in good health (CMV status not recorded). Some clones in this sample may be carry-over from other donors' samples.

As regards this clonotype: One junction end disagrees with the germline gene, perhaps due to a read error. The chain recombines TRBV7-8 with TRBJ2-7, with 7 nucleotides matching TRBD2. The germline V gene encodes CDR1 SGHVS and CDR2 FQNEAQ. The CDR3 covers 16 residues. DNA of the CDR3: TGTGCCAGCAGCTCGTCTGCGGGGGTTTCCTCCTACGTGCAGTACTTC. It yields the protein CASSSSAGVSSYVQYF. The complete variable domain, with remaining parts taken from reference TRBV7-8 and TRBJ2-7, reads GAGVSQSPRYKVAKRGQDVALRCDPISGHVSLFWYQQALGQGPEFLTYFQNEAQLDKSGLPSDRFFAERPEGSVSTLKIQRTQQEDSAVYLCASSSSAGVSSYVQYFGPGTRLTVT.

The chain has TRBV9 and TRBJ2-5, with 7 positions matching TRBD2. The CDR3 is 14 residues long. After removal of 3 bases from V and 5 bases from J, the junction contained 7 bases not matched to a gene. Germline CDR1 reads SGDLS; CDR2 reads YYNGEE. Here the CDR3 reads CASSGAGLWETQYF. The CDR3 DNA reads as TGTGCCAGCAGCGGAGCGGGGCTGTGGGAGACCCAGTACTTC.

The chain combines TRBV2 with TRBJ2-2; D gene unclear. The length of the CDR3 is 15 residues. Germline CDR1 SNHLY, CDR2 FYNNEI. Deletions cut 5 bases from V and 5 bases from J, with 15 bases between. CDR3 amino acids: CASSIGQEKTGELFF. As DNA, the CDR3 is TGTGCCAGCAGTATCGGCCAGGAAAAGACCGGGGAGCTGTTTTTT.

The CDR3, as DNA: TGTGCCAGCAGTGAAGCCCGCGGGGGGGCGGTAGATACGCAGTATTTT. Translating it yields CASSEARGGAVDTQYF. J is TRBJ2-3 and V is TRBV2; the match to TRBD2 covers 9 bases. The CDR3 is 16 residues long. Germline lookup yields CDR1 SNHLY and CDR2 FYNNEI. With V trimmed by 0 bases and J by 5 bases, 6 bases remained unmatched.

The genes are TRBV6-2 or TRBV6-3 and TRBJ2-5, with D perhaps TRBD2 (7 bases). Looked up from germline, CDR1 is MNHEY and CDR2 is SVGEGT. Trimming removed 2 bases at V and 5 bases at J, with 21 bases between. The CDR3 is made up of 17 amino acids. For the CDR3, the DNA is TGTGCCAGCAGTTACCCGTTAGGGGGGGGCCCTGGGGAGACCCAGTACTTC. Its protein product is CASSYPLGGGPGETQYF.

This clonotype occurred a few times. In DNA, the CDR3 is TGCGCCAGCAGCCACTTAGCGGGACAGGGGGATGAAAAACTGTTTTTT. Protein: CASSHLAGQGDEKLFF. V is TRBV4-3 and J is TRBJ1-4; TRBD1 matches 11 bases. This CDR3 has 16 amino acids. CDR1 and CDR2 from the germline V gene are LGHNA and YSLEER. With V trimmed by 3 bases and J by 6 bases, 6 bases remained unmatched.

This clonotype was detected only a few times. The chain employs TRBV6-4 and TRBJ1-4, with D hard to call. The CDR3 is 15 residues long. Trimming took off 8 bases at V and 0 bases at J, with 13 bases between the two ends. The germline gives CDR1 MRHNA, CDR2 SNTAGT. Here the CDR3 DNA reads TGTGCCAGCCCTCCCGCGGCCTCAACTAATGAAAAACTGTTTTTT. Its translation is CASPPAASTNEKLFF.

CDR3 sequence: CASSLVRDLGATNEKLFF. In nucleotides, the CDR3 is TGTGCCAGCAGCCTAGTCAGGGACCTAGGGGCCACTAATGAAAAACTGTTTTTT. The V and J genes are TRBV11-2 and TRBJ1-4; D perhaps matches TRBD1 (5 bases). The germline V gene has CDR1 SGHAT and CDR2 FQNNGV. The CDR3 runs 18 residues. Trimming removed 5 bases at V and 2 bases at J, with 21 bases between.

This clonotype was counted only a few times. CDR3 loop: CASSPSGVGTEAFF. CDR3 in DNA: TGTGCCAGCTCACCGTCGGGGGTGGGGACTGAAGCTTTCTTT. The rearrangement uses TRBV18 and TRBJ1-1, with D perhaps matching TRBD1 (5 bases). The CDR3 is made up of 14 amino acids. Trimming cost V 3 bases and J 5 bases, with 13 bases left between them. CDR1 is KGHSH, CDR2 LQKENI, per germline.